This TCR beta chain was identified during a study of blood T cell repertoires in COVID-19. Study-wide background: Spain, Italy and the United States supplied samples that represented acute and convalescent COVID-19. In each case, the material was cDNA or gDNA derived from T cells, B-cell-depleted T cells, or PBMCs.

TCRdb's table, derived via immunoSEQ multiplex PCR, lists solely in-frame clones and lacks some. The table includes approximately 160,000 clones, roughly 83% detected once. The CDR3 is made up of 14 amino acids. Looked up from germline, CDR1 is KGHSH and CDR2 is LQKENI. After removal of 6 bases from V and 2 bases from J, the junction contained 4 bases not matched to a gene. Source material: peripheral blood. The receptor comes from a man aged 18-30 years with active or convalescent COVID-19. This chain joins TRBV18 and TRBJ2-3, with TRBD2 matching over 8 bases. The CDR3 sequence: CASSQLAVTDTQYF. The CDR3 DNA reads as TGTGCCAGCTCTCAACTAGCGGTCACAGATACGCAGTATTTT. Using reference TRBV18 and TRBJ2-3 for the parts outside the CDR3, the full variable domain is NAGVMQNPRHLVRRRGQEARLRCSPMKGHSHVYWYRQLPEEGLKFMVYLQKENIIDESGMPKERFSAEFPKEGPSILRIQQVVRGDSAAYFCASSQLAVTDTQYFGPGTRLTVL.